What follows are 25 T cell receptor beta chains derived from one specimen sequenced in a study of T-cell reconstitution after alpha-beta-depleted transplantation in children. Researchers prepared the TCRbeta library using unique molecular identifiers, the study reports. MiXCR was run by TCRdb on the PCR reads, yielding one entry per CDR3 protein. The sample shows approximately 500,000 distinct CDR3 sequences, 25% to 30% of them seen only once. The source material was PBMCs, sampled before TCRalphabeta/CD19-depleted stem cell transplant. Receptors originate from a boy in the first two years of life with Wiskott-Aldrich syndrome, due to receive a stem cell transplant.

CDR3 sequence (DNA): TGTGCCAGCAGTTTAGCGATGGTAGGTTGGGAGCAGTACTTC. Its translation is CASSLAMVGWEQYF. This chain links TRBV12-3 or TRBV12-4 with TRBJ2-7; D call uncertain. The CDR3 contains 14 residues. The V end was cut by 0 bases, the J end by 7 bases, with 13 bases between.

This clonotype was seen more than once but under ten times. The chain joins TRBV11-2 to TRBJ2-7, with a weak D call TRBD2 (6 bases). Per the germline V gene, CDR1 is SGHAT and CDR2 is FQNNGV. V lost 0 bases to trimming and J lost 2 bases, with 17 bases between them. This CDR3 comprises 17 residues. The CDR3 loop is CASSLDGRPYPTYEQYF. The CDR3 region has the DNA TGTGCCAGCAGCTTAGACGGGAGACCTTACCCGACCTACGAGCAGTACTTC.

This clonotype was counted only a few times. The rearrangement uses TRBV28 and TRBJ2-2, with 10 bases that match TRBD2. The V segment lost 7 bases and the J segment 5 bases; nucleotides outside the gene matches: 7. CDR1 and CDR2 (germline): MDHEN, SYDVKM. The CDR3 is 15 residues long. The CDR3, as DNA: TGTGCCAGCACCCCGGGACTAGCGTTTACCGGGGAGCTGTTTTTT. Encoded protein: CASTPGLAFTGELFF.

This clonotype turned up a few times. The V gene is TRBV12-3 or TRBV12-4, the J gene TRBJ2-7, with D possibly being TRBD1 or TRBD2 (5 bases each). The CDR3 covers 15 residues. The germline V and J ends were trimmed by 5 bases and 0 bases, with 14 bases remaining between them. The CDR3 DNA is TGTGCCAGCAGTGATCCGGGGACGGGCTCCTACGAGCAGTACTTC. Protein product: CASSDPGTGSYEQYF.

This clonotype was observed a handful of times. The chain recombines TRBV12-3 or TRBV12-4 with TRBJ2-7; 9 positions match TRBD1. The V segment lost 1 base and the J segment 4 bases; nucleotides outside the gene matches: 8. CDR3 size: 16 residues. CDR3 DNA sequence: TGTGCCAGCAGTTTAGGTTTGGCGGACAGGGGTTACGAGCAGTACTTC. It encodes CASSLGLADRGYEQYF.

This clonotype has more than one count but fewer than ten. J is TRBJ2-2 and V is TRBV5-1; TRBD1 matches 8 bases. V was pared by 1 base and J by 1 base, with 3 bases of the junction left unmatched. CDR1 and CDR2 (germline): SGHRS, YFSETQ. The CDR3 covers 16 residues. This CDR3 reads CASSLSGQGNTGELFF. In DNA form, the CDR3 reads TGCGCCAGCAGCTTGTCCGGACAGGGGAACACCGGGGAGCTGTTTTTT.

The chain links TRBV24-1 to TRBJ2-1; D is unresolved. Germline CDR1 KGHDR, CDR2 SFDVKD. This CDR3 region has 12 residues. The V gene lost 7 bases and the J gene lost 4 bases, with 7 bases spanning the gap. The CDR3 here is CATRGSYNEQFF. The DNA for the CDR3 is TGTGCCACCAGGGGTTCTTACAATGAGCAGTTCTTC.

CDR3 DNA sequence: TGTGCCATCAGTGAAAGGGAGGGTGGCTACGAGCAGTACTTC. Translation gives CAISEREGGYEQYF. The chain uses TRBV10-3 and TRBJ2-7; 7 nucleotides match TRBD2. The CDR3 sequence is 14 residues long. Germline assignment: CDR1 ENHRY and CDR2 SYGVKD. Trimming at V came to 3 bases and at J to 3 bases, leaving 5 bases not matched to a gene.

This clonotype was recorded a few times. This chain uses TRBV5-1 with TRBJ2-7; D remains unclear. The length of the CDR3 is 14 residues. The germline V gene encodes CDR1 SGHRS and CDR2 YFSETQ. Trimming left V 0 bases short and J 3 bases short, with 10 bases between. The CDR3 DNA sequence: TGCGCCAGCAGCTTGGCCGGGCCAAACTACGAGCAGTACTTC. Encoded protein: CASSLAGPNYEQYF.

The J gene is TRBJ2-3, the V gene TRBV3-1, with 9 positions matching TRBD1. Germline-derived CDR1 and CDR2 are LGHDT and YNNKEL (reference sequence). V was pared by 4 bases and J by 3 bases, with 11 bases of the junction left unmatched. The CDR3 sequence is 17 residues long. Here the CDR3 reads CASSLTKGQGFTDTQYF. In DNA, the CDR3 is TGTGCCAGCAGCCTTACAAAGGGACAGGGATTTACAGATACGCAGTATTTT.

The chain recombines TRBV6-1 with TRBJ2-7; 12 nucleotides match TRBD2. The V gene end was trimmed by 5 bases and the J gene end by 6 bases; junction bases not matched to a gene: 5. Germline CDR1 and CDR2: MNHNS and SASEGT. This CDR3 comprises 14 residues. The CDR3 sequence: CASSPRTSGIEQYF. The CDR3 DNA sequence: TGTGCCAGCAGTCCCAGGACTAGCGGGATCGAGCAGTACTTC.

This clonotype was detected a few times. This rearrangement joins TRBV6-5 to TRBJ2-1, with D uncertain. Trimming stripped 0 bases from V and 8 bases from J, with 2 bases between. The germline CDR1 and CDR2 sequences are MNHEY and SVGAGI. The CDR3 length is 11 residues. The CDR3 loop reads CASSYSHEQFF. The CDR3 DNA is TGTGCCAGCAGTTACTCGCATGAGCAGTTCTTC.

This clonotype was detected a few times. The chain carries TRBV5-1 and TRBJ2-7, with D perhaps matching TRBD2 (6 bases). The V gene lost 0 bases and the J gene lost 5 bases, with 12 bases spanning the gap. The germline V gene encodes CDR1 SGHRS and CDR2 YFSETQ. This CDR3 has 14 amino acids. Written as DNA, the CDR3 is TGCGCCAGCAGCTTGGGCGGGGACGGCCACGAGCAGTACTTC. Protein: CASSLGGDGHEQYF.

This clonotype turned up a few times. The J gene is TRBJ1-2, the V gene TRBV5-6; TRBD1 agrees at 7 bases. J lost 1 base, V lost 4 bases, and 7 bases had no gene match. CDR1 is SGHDT, CDR2 YYEEEE, per germline. The length of the CDR3 is 15 residues. The CDR3 spells CASSGGQLNNYGYTF. The CDR3 nucleotides are TGTGCCAGCAGCGGGGGACAGCTAAATAACTATGGCTACACCTTC.

This clonotype occurred a few times. V and J are TRBV29-1 and TRBJ2-1; TRBD2 matches at 10 bases. The V gene's germline CDR1 is SQVTM and CDR2 ANQGSEA. V lost 6 bases and J lost 9; bases outside the gene matches: 5. The CDR3 consists of 12 residues. In DNA, the CDR3 is TGCAGCGTAGGACTAGCGGACTCTGAGCAGTTCTTC. Protein: CSVGLADSEQFF.

This sequence joins TRBV11-1 and TRBJ2-3, with TRBD2 identical over 12 bases. V was pared by 4 bases and J by 2 bases, with 16 bases of the junction left unmatched. This CDR3 has 20 amino acids. From germline, CDR1 is SGHAT and CDR2 FQDESV (reference sequence). CDR3 DNA: TGTGCCAGCAGCTGGGGACTACTAGCGGGAGGAAGTTGGGTCACAGATACGCAGTATTTT. It yields the protein CASSWGLLAGGSWVTDTQYF.

The genes are TRBV29-1 and TRBJ1-1, with 8 bases that match TRBD1. The germline CDR1 and CDR2 sequences are SQVTM and ANQGSEA. The CDR3 runs 13 residues. Germline trimming cut 4 bases from V and 1 base from J; bases unmatched to any gene: 2. CDR3 DNA sequence: TGCAGCGTTGGAGGGACAGGGAACACTGAAGCTTTCTTT. Amino acid sequence: CSVGGTGNTEAFF.

The chain couples TRBV7-2 to TRBJ2-7; tentatively, D is TRBD2 (6 bases). The CDR3 runs 12 residues. Trimming stripped 2 bases from V and 6 bases from J, with 8 bases between. The V gene's germline CDR1 is SGHTA and CDR2 FQGNSA. CDR3 sequence: CASSLTSREQYF. CDR3 sequence (DNA): TGTGCCAGCAGCTTAACTAGCCGCGAGCAGTACTTC.

This clonotype was counted between two and nine times. This sequence joins TRBV5-1 and TRBJ1-1; D is perhaps TRBD1 (6 bases). Germline CDR1 and CDR2: SGHRS and YFSETQ. The CDR3 sequence is 14 residues long. The V and J ends lost 4 bases and 1 base respectively, with 11 bases between them. The CDR3 loop reads CASSHGTQNTEAFF. Here the CDR3 DNA reads TGCGCCAGCAGCCACGGGACACAGAACACTGAAGCTTTCTTT.

V is TRBV10-3 and J is TRBJ1-2; D remains unclear. In germline, CDR1 is ENHRY, CDR2 SYGVKD. The V end was cut by 3 bases, the J end by 4 bases, with 21 bases between. The CDR3 consists of 17 residues. The DNA for the CDR3 is TGTGCCATCAGTGACCCCTCCATTGGGAGGGCCTTCTATGGCTACACCTTC. It translates to CAISDPSIGRAFYGYTF.

The rearrangement joins TRBV5-4 to TRBJ1-5; 7 bases map to TRBD1. Trimming removed 3 bases from V and 2 bases from J; junction bases left unmatched: 5. Germline assignment: CDR1 SGHNT and CDR2 YYREEE (reference sequence). The length of the CDR3 is 15 residues. The CDR3 region is CASSSTGFGNQPQHF. CDR3 DNA sequence: TGTGCCAGCAGCTCGACAGGGTTTGGCAATCAGCCCCAGCATTTT.

This clonotype was recorded a few times. The V call is TRBV5-1, the J call TRBJ2-2, with 9 bases fitting TRBD2. Germline V lookup: CDR1 SGHRS, CDR2 YFSETQ. This CDR3 contains 17 residues. V lost 2 bases to trimming and J lost 7 bases; unmatched junction nucleotides: 12. The CDR3 protein is CASSFGLAGVEGGELFF. For the CDR3, the DNA is TGCGCCAGCAGCTTCGGCTTAGCGGGAGTCGAAGGCGGGGAGCTGTTTTTT.

This rearrangement joins TRBV5-5 to TRBJ1-2, with 10 bases matching TRBD1. Germline-derived CDR1 and CDR2 are SGHKS and YYEKEE (reference sequence). The CDR3 totals 16 residues. The V and J ends lost 0 bases and 4 bases, in that order; junction bases with no gene match: 6. The CDR3 DNA reads as TGTGCCAGCAGCTTGGGACAGGGGGCTTGGATCTATGGCTACACCTTC. Translation: CASSLGQGAWIYGYTF.

The chain employs TRBV24-1 and TRBJ1-5, with D possibly being TRBD1 (5 bases). The germline CDR1 and CDR2 sequences are KGHDR and SFDVKD. The CDR3 totals 14 residues. V lost 4 bases and J 3 bases, leaving 9 bases between the germline ends. As DNA, the CDR3 is TGTGCCACCAGTGAGAAGGGGTACAATCAGCCCCAGCATTTT. As protein: CATSEKGYNQPQHF.

The V call is TRBV5-5, the J call TRBJ2-3; D gene unclear. The CDR3 is made up of 13 amino acids. Germline CDR1 SGHKS, CDR2 YYEKEE (reference sequence). Trimming removed 1 base from V and 10 bases from J, with 13 bases in between. CDR3 sequence (DNA): TGTGCCAGCAGCTTGACAGCAACGAAAGCGCAGTATTTT. This encodes CASSLTATKAQYF.